The entry below gives a single T cell receptor beta chain sequence along with its context. Its antigen is as yet unknown. The data derive from a study of siplizumab effects on memory and regulatory T cells. Study-wide results and caveats: Alloreactive sequences tracing back to unstimulated CD4+ memory cells were significantly reduced by siplizumab. Apparently key alloresponse contributors, naive T cells also seemed more diverse than memory cells. In roughly 75-97% of proliferating CD4+ or CD8+ clones, a naive or memory phenotype could not be assigned.

For every sample, around 9.6 x 10^4 TCR templates were assayed. Sequencing used immunoSEQ multiplex PCR; TCRdb keeps in-frame clones, though not all of them. Here the sample spans around 110,000 clones, roughly 94% being singletons. Looked up from germline, CDR1 is SGHTS and CDR2 is YDEGEE. The CDR3 consists of 16 residues. Trimming removed 4 bases at V and 0 bases at J, with 14 bases between. This receptor was obtained from a human donor in good health. Source material: non-Treg CD4+ T cells sorted from blood. V and J are TRBV5-8 and TRBJ2-1; D not resolved. The chain's CDR3 is CASSPWLASSYNEQFF. In DNA form, the CDR3 reads TGTGCCAGCAGCCCATGGTTGGCGAGCTCCTACAATGAGCAGTTCTTC.